The entry below gives a single T cell receptor beta chain sequence along with its context. It lacks a known antigen. Base qualities are not provided; no much larger clone lies one nucleotide away. At one collaborating source in Seattle, patients were enrolled during active infection and were followed longitudinally through the course of disease. Whole blood was collected in K2EDTA tubes by collaborating institutions according to the institutions' own protocols. For TCRbeta analysis, collaborators shipped samples in one of three forms: frozen whole blood, isolated PBMCs, or DNA extracted from either of those sample types. TCRbeta CDR3 regions were amplified from genomic DNA by means of the immunoSEQ Assay, a bias-controlled multiplex PCR. As for the authors' bioinformatics: The number of nucleated cells in each sample was estimated from the amplification of reference gene primers within the assay. To quantify the absolute abundance of each unique TCRbeta CDR3 rearrangement, sequence reads were collapsed and filtered. For each sample, productive Simpson clonality was calculated as the square root of Simpson's diversity index across productive rearrangements. The table comes from immuneACCESS by way of TCRdb, which keeps in-frame sequences with V and J called. Part of the clones is missing from these tables; in studies checked, under half for an unresolved V gene and the rest for unknown reasons. V and J calls and clone size are as listed in that table; D and trimming were resolved from the DNA. This sample comprises 150,000 to 200,000 clones, roughly 83% of them detected only once. Of the sample, roughly 5.6% falls within the top ten clones.

This sample is drawn from a study of blood T cell repertoires in COVID-19 (dated by TCRdb to about 2020). Notes on the research overall: Collaborator samples came from the United States, Italy and Spain and covered acute and convalescent phases of COVID-19. The samples were drawn from two sources: the first 160 participants of the ongoing ImmuneRACE study, and 1,254 subjects contributed by 6 global collaborators. The sample metadata nearly always contained a de-identified subject ID, COVID-19 status, age in years and sex. The repertoires were released in a freely available public database intended as a resource for research on the immune response to SARS-CoV-2. The material from the prospective study consisted of cDNA or gDNA derived from T cells, B-cell-depleted T cells, or PBMCs. Where available, HLA class I and class II types were taken from metadata supplied by the sample provider and were not determined by assay-based typing. Deeply sampled blood TCRbeta repertoires from subjects exposed to, actively infected with, or recovered from COVID-19 were included in the dataset. The paper's findings and limits, for the study overall: The amount of clinical and demographic metadata varied by source and participant and was provided uncurated.

CDR1 and CDR2, looked up from the germline V gene, are KGHSH and LQKENI. V trim: 6 bases; J trim: 6 bases; unmatched bases: 8. The CDR3 has 15 amino acids, counting the end cysteine and phenylalanine. This entry keeps only the CDR3 DNA: 45 bases, framed from base 1. The material sequenced was peripheral blood. This sequence uses TRBV18 and TRBJ1-6; a stretch of 7 junction bases matches TRBD1. The source is a woman aged 40 to 50 with COVID-19, enrolled during active disease. The CDR3 in this case is CASSPPRGVNSPLHF. The DNA is as follows: TGTGCCAGCTCGCCTCCCAGGGGGGTTAATTCACCCCTCCACTTT.